A selection of T cell receptor beta chains follows, all from one sample in a study of blood T cell repertoires in COVID-19. Here immunoSEQ multiplex PCR was the method, and the copy in TCRdb shows in-frame clones only, minus some. This sample has approximately 150,000 clones; roughly 87% occur once, and the top ten carry under 6%. The sample was peripheral blood. The receptor set was obtained from a human donor in a cohort sampled during active COVID-19. Each CDR3 is given with its conserved first and last residue. A D gene is named only where the DNA matches it firmly. The size of a clone is reported for some rows only, either as once, few or many, or as a class for expanded clones.

j_gene,v_gene,d_gene,abundance,CDR3nt,CDR3aa
TRBJ2-1,TRBV28,TRBD1,-,TGTGCCAGCACCGGGACAGGAACTGTGTTCGATGAGCAGTTCTTC,CASTGTGTVFDEQFF
TRBJ2-3,TRBV27,TRBD1,-,TGTGCCAGCAGTTTACGGCAGGGGGCTGCGAGGCGGGTTACGCAGTATTTT,CASSLRQGAARRVTQYF
TRBJ2-5,TRBV19,TRBD2,-,TGTGCCAGTAGTCCTGCTGGGGGGGTGGGGGAGACCCAGTACTTC,CASSPAGGVGETQYF
TRBJ2-1,TRBV25-1,-,-,TGTGCCAGCAGTGATTCAGACAAGCAGTTCTTC,CASSDSDKQFF
TRBJ2-7,TRBV7-9,TRBD1,once,TGTGCCAGCACCGGAGGACAGGGGAGGAACGAGCAGTACTTC,CASTGGQGRNEQYF
TRBJ1-1,TRBV30,-,-,TGTGCCTGGAGTGTGGCAGGGATGGGTGAAGCTTTCTTT,CAWSVAGMGEAFF
TRBJ2-7,TRBV4-1,TRBD1,-,TGCGCCAGCAGCCAAGGACAGGGTGCAGCATACGAGCAGTACTTC,CASSQGQGAAYEQYF
TRBJ1-4,TRBV3-1/TRBV3-2,-,-,TGTGCCAGCAGCCCAGGGGTCTTGAATGAAAAACTGTTTTTT,CASSPGVLNEKLFF
TRBJ2-7,TRBV27,-,-,TGTGCCAGCACACGCGGTCGTGGGTACGAGCAGTACTTC,CASTRGRGYEQYF
TRBJ2-5,TRBV6-2/TRBV6-3,TRBD2,many,TGTGCCAGCAGTACGGTAGGCGGGAGAGAGACCCAGTACTTC,CASSTVGGRETQYF
TRBJ2-5,TRBV5-4,TRBD1,-,TGTGCCAGCAGCCTGGGACAGGGGATACGGGAGACCCAGTACTTC,CASSLGQGIRETQYF
TRBJ2-5,TRBV6-6,-,-,TGTGCCAGCAGTTACACACCCCAAGAGACCCAGTACTTC,CASSYTPQETQYF
TRBJ1-1,TRBV6-2/TRBV6-3,-,-,TGTGCCAGCAGTACTCAGGGAGGGGTCACTGAAGCTTTCTTT,CASSTQGGVTEAFF
TRBJ2-7,TRBV5-1,TRBD1,-,TGCGCCAGCAGCTTAGTTCTTTCGGGCGCGGGACAGGCCTACGAGCAGTACTTC,CASSLVLSGAGQAYEQYF
TRBJ1-6,TRBV20-1,-,few,TGCAGTGCTCGGCCGGGTTCACCCCTCCACTTT,CSARPGSPLHF
TRBJ2-7,TRBV3-1/TRBV3-2,TRBD2,once,TGTGCCAGCAGCCAAGGGCGGGGGGGTTCCTACGAGCAGTACTTC,CASSQGRGGSYEQYF
TRBJ2-7,TRBV29-1,-,-,TGCAGCGTTGGTCCTGGGGCCAACGAGCAGTACTTC,CSVGPGANEQYF
TRBJ2-1,TRBV30,-,-,TGTGCCTGGAGTCCCGACATTTTTGGGAATGAGCAGTTCTTC,CAWSPDIFGNEQFF
TRBJ2-1,TRBV6-6,-,-,TGTGCCAGCAGTTCCTCCGGGGCCTACAATGAGCAGTTCTTC,CASSSSGAYNEQFF
TRBJ1-1,TRBV7-8,TRBD1,-,TGTGCCAGCAGCTACCTAACAGGGGGTCCTATGAACACTGAAGCTTTCTTT,CASSYLTGGPMNTEAFF